This T cell receptor (beta chain) is drawn from a study of T cell responses to AZD1222 COVID-19 vaccine. Overall study results and limits: Repertoires were obtained only post-peak T cell response.

This clone was seen only a few times. Its antigen is unidentified. This table comes from immunoSEQ multiplex PCR, and its TCRdb copy is limited to in-frame clones, with some not included. The sample includes 150,000 or so clones, about 87% seen only once; the top ten take about 16%. Between the trimmed V and J ends, which lost 5 bases and 3 bases, there was a span of 16 bases. Germline V gene sequence: CDR1 LNHNV, CDR2 YYDKDF (reference sequence). The CDR3 runs to 15 residues. The chain combines TRBV15 with TRBJ1-1; D may be TRBD1 (5 bases). The sequencing here drew on peripheral blood, taken on day 0 of AZD1222 vaccination. The clonotype was recovered from an adult in good health. CDR3 coding DNA: TGTGCCACCAGCTCCAGGGAAGGGTGGGACACTGAAGCTTTCTTT. Its translation is CATSSREGWDTEAFF.